This TCR beta chain came from a study of early stage breast cancer tumors. Background on the study: Of some 17 invasive breast tumors, about a dozen were hormone receptor-positive, HER2-negative. About 8 ER+/PR+/HER2- tumors were invasive ductal; four were invasive lobular. Notes on the study in general: Functional markers like CD4, CD8 and FOXP3 were missed in bulk sequencing.

Data came from immunoSEQ multiplex PCR; TCRdb stores just in-frame clones and leaves some out. Counted here are 9,000 or so clones, about 66% occurring once; the ten biggest clones make up around 7%. Of note for this clone: Its cognate antigen is unknown.

Germline CDR1 and CDR2: MNHNS and SASEGT. The CDR3 length is 14 residues. The V end was cut by 4 bases, the J end by 2 bases, with 11 bases between. Sample: breast tumor tissue. The sequence was obtained from a person in their fifties with breast cancer. The rearrangement uses TRBV6-1 and TRBJ1-1; D is possibly TRBD1 (6 bases). CDR3 DNA: TGTGCCAGCAGTGCACGGGACAAAAACACTGAAGCTTTCTTT. This encodes CASSARDKNTEAFF.